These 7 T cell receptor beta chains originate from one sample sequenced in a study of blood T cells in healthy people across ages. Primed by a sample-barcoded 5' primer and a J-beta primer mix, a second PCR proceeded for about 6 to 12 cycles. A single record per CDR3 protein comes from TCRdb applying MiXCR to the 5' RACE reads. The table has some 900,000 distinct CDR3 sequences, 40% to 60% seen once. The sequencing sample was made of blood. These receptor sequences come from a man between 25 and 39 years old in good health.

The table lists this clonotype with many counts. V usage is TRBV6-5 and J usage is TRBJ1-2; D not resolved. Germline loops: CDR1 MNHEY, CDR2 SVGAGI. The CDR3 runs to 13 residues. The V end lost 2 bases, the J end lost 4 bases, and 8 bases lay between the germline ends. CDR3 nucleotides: TGTGCCAGCAGTTACGGAAGCCCCTATGGCTACACCTTC. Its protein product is CASSYGSPYGYTF.

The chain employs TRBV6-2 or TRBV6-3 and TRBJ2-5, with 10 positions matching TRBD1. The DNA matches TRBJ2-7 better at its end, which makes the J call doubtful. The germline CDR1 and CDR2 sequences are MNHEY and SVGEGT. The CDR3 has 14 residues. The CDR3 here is CASSRQGATSEQYF. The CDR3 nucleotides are TGTGCCAGCAGTCGACAGGGGGCCACCTCCGAGCAGTACTTC.

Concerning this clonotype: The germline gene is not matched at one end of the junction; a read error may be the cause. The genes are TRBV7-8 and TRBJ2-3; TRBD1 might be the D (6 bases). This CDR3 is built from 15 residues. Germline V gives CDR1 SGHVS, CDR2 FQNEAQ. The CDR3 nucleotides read TGTGCCTGCAGGTCTGGACAGAGCCTCACAGATACGCAGTATTTT. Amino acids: CACRSGQSLTDTQYF.

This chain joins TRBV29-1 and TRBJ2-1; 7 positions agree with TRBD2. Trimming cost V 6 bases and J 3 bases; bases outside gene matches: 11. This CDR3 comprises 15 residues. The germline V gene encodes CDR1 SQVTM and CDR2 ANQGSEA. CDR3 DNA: TGCAGCGTAGACCTTAGCGGGCACTTCTACAATGAGCAGTTCTTC. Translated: CSVDLSGHFYNEQFF.

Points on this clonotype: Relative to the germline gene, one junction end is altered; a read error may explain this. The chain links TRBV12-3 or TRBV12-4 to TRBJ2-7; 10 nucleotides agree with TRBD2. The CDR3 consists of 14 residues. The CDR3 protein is CASRLAGGPNEQYF. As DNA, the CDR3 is TGTGCCAGCAGGTTAGCGGGGGGCCCCAACGAGCAGTACTTC.

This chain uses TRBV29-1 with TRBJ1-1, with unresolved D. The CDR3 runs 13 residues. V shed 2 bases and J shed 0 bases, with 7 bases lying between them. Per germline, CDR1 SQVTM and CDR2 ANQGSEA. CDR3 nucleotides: TGCAGCGTTGAAATAGGCCTGAACACTGAAGCTTTCTTT. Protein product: CSVEIGLNTEAFF.

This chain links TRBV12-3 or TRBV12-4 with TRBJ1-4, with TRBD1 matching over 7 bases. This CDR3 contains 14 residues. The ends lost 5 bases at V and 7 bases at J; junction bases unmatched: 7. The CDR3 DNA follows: TGTGCCAGCAGTGCAGGGGGGCATGGTGAAAAACTGTTTTTT. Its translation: CASSAGGHGEKLFF.